The clone carrying this T cell receptor beta chain was seen just once. The entry originates in a study of blood T cell repertoires in COVID-19. For the study at large: Material from acute and convalescent COVID-19 was sourced from the United States, Italy and Spain. T cells, B-cell-depleted T cells, or PBMCs supplied cDNA or gDNA.

Original data processing: Estimation of nucleated cell counts was performed using reference gene primer amplification. The protocol was immunoSEQ multiplex PCR, while the TCRdb copy is restricted to in-frame clones and leaves out a portion. Clone size and V and J calls were adopted from that table, with D and trimming inferred from the DNA. The top ten hold around 2.9% of the sample, which has over 130,000 clones, over 75% seen once. Looked up from germline, CDR1 is MNHEY and CDR2 is SMNVEV (reference sequence). The CDR3 extends over 17 amino acids. The junction had 8 bases not matched to a gene; V was cut back by 5 bases and J by 1 base.

This sequence was found in a man in his forties or fifties with acute or convalescent COVID-19. This chain joins TRBV27 and TRBJ1-5; 10 positions match TRBD1. The sequencing sample was made of peripheral blood. The CDR3 sequence: CASSTGTGAQSNQPQHF. CDR3 coding DNA: TGTGCCAGCAGTACCGGGACAGGGGCGCAGAGCAATCAGCCCCAGCATTTT.